Presented here are 29 T cell receptor beta chains from one specimen sequenced in a study of tissue T cells after allogeneic stem cell transplantation (dated by TCRdb to 2022 to 2024). Library preparation used the immunoSEQ multiplex PCR assay. TCRdb's version of the immuneACCESS table is confined to in-frame rearrangements and falls short of the full clone set. An unresolved V gene accounts for under half of the shortfall where checked; the remainder is of unknown origin. Recorded for this sample are about 4,000 clones; around 45% of them occurred a single time. The ten most abundant clones make up 28% of the sample. What the time point label conveys for this sample: mouse harvest day 14 after allogeneic transplant. Each mouse graft consisted of 10^7 T-cell-depleted bone marrow cells plus 10^6 splenic CD5+ T cells and was given by tail vein injection. Source material: gut tissue. Source of these receptors: a female BALB/c mouse given C57BL/6 T cells with graft-versus-host disease after an allogeneic hematopoietic cell transplant.

A remark on this clone: These gene names are mouse names. The CDR3 end is not reached by the read, which stops 1 residue before it; the germline J gene fills it in. This chain uses TRBV29 with TRBJ2-2, with 9 bases identical to TRBD1. Germline V gene sequence: CDR1 MSHET, CDR2 SYDVDS. The V and J ends lost 5 bases and 1 base, in that order; junction bases with no gene match: 2. This CDR3 comprises 15 residues. The covered CDR3 bases are TGTGCTAGCAGTCCGGGACAGGGAAACACCGGGCAGCTCTAC. This codes for CASSPGQGNTGQLY. The full CDR3 sequence reads CASSPGQGNTGQLYF.

On this clone itself: Each gene name is a mouse one. Read coverage stops 1 residue before the CDR3 terminus; the germline J gene supplies the remainder. The chain recombines TRBV3 with TRBJ2-5, with TRBD2 identical over 9 bases. Germline V gene data show CDR1 as SNHLY and CDR2 as FYNGKV (reference sequence). The CDR3 runs 14 residues. The V gene end was trimmed by 4 bases and the J gene end by 3 bases; junction bases not matched to a gene: 2. Partial CDR3 DNA: TGTGCCAGCAGCTCACTGGGGGGTCAAGACACCCAGTAC. It yields the protein CASSSLGGQDTQY. The whole CDR3 is CASSSLGGQDTQYF. Looking up the rest from reference TRBV3 and TRBJ2-5 gives the full variable domain: GPKVLQIPSHQIIDMGQMVTLNCDPVSNHLYFYWYKQILGQQMEFLVNFYNGKVMEKSKLFKDQFSVERPDGSYFTLKIQPTALEDSAVYFCASSSLGGQDTQYFGPGTRLLVL.

This clone was counted a few times. The genes are named according to mouse. The read terminates 1 residue before the CDR3 end, so the remaining end is supplied by the germline J gene. This chain links TRBV14 with TRBJ2-7; 11 nucleotides align to TRBD1. With 4 bases clipped from V and 5 bases from J, the junction kept 2 bases outside the gene matches. Germline V gene lookup returns CDR1 SGHDT and CDR2 FRDEAV. The length of the CDR3 is 13 residues. The part of the CDR3 DNA that was read is TGTGCCAGCAGTCCGGGACAGGGGGATGAACAGTAC. The encoded protein is CASSPGQGDEQY. The full CDR3 is CASSPGQGDEQYF.

Points on this clone: Mouse names are used for the genes. Read sequence stops 1 residue before the CDR3 end, and the germline J gene provides the missing end. This rearrangement joins TRBV26 to TRBJ2-3, with D uncertain. The CDR3 is 13 residues long. From germline, CDR1 is KGHPV and CDR2 FQNQEV (reference sequence). V dropped 4 bases and J dropped 1 base, with 6 bases sitting between them. The CDR3 is CASSPTGAETLYF. The CDR3 bases that were read are TGTGCCAGCAGTCCCACGGGTGCAGAAACGCTGTAT.

This clone has only a few counts. The gene symbols are mouse symbols. The CDR3 end is not reached by the read, which stops 1 residue before it; the germline J gene fills it in. V is TRBV26 and J is TRBJ2-5; D possibly corresponds to TRBD1 (5 bases). CDR3 length: 13 amino acids. The ends were cut back, 2 bases at V and 4 bases at J, with 7 bases in the middle. Germline V gives CDR1 KGHPV, CDR2 FQNQEV (reference sequence). CDR3 DNA, as far as it was read: TGTGCCAGCAGTCTGGGACAAAAAGACACCCAGTAC. It yields the protein CASSLGQKDTQY. The entire CDR3 reads CASSLGQKDTQYF.

By its share, this clone is medium-sized. Each gene name is a mouse one. The read falls 1 residue short of the CDR3 end, and the missing part is taken from the germline J gene. The genes are TRBV2 and TRBJ2-7; weak D call: TRBD2 (7 bases). This CDR3 region has 16 residues. CDR1 is LGHNA, CDR2 YSYQKL, per germline. Between the trimmed V and J ends, which lost 0 bases and 0 bases, there was a span of 12 bases. CDR3 residues: CASSQERGASSYEQYF. CDR3 DNA, as far as it was read: TGTGCCAGCAGCCAAGAGAGGGGGGCAAGCTCCTATGAACAGTAC.

To note about this clone: All gene names here are mouse names. The CDR3 goes on 1 residue after the read ends, and that part is filled in from the germline J gene. The genes are TRBV26 and TRBJ1-1; TRBD1 might be the D (5 bases). Trimming left V 4 bases short and J 5 bases short, with 8 bases between. This CDR3 spans 12 amino acids. Per germline, CDR1 KGHPV and CDR2 FQNQEV (reference sequence). Here the CDR3 reads CASSPTVTEVFF. Partial CDR3 DNA: TGTGCCAGCAGTCCGACAGTTACAGAAGTCTTC.

This clone has a handful of counts. The genes and germline here are from mouse. The read halts 1 residue ahead of the CDR3 end, with the missing end drawn from the germline J gene. Other DNA sequences in this specimen translate into the identical CDR3. The chain uses TRBV3 and TRBJ1-2; D uncertain. The CDR3 covers 13 residues. The V gene's germline CDR1 is SNHLY and CDR2 FYNGKV (reference sequence). Between the trimmed V and J ends, which lost 2 bases and 4 bases, there was a span of 8 bases. CDR3 loop: CASSLSAGSDYTF. Partial CDR3 DNA: TGTGCCAGCAGCTTATCCGCGGGCTCCGACTACACC.

Concerning this clone: Each gene name is a mouse one. The read terminates 1 residue ahead of where the CDR3 ends, so the germline J gene completes it. The chain employs TRBV3 and TRBJ1-2; 7 bases line up with TRBD1. The CDR3 loop spans 13 amino acids. The V gene end was trimmed by 4 bases and the J gene end by 3 bases; junction bases not matched to a gene: 2. Germline CDR1 and CDR2: SNHLY and FYNGKV (reference sequence). The CDR3 bases that were read are TGTGCCAGCAGCTCGACAGGGCACTCCGACTACACC. Residues: CASSSTGHSDYT. The whole CDR3 region reads CASSSTGHSDYTF.

This clone showed up just a few times. Gene names are mouse gene names. The read terminates 1 residue before the CDR3 end, so the remaining end is supplied by the germline J gene. The chain links TRBV23 to TRBJ2-7; the table's D gene call, TRBD1, was not cross checked with the DNA. CDR1 is KGHTA and CDR2 is FQNQQP in the germline V gene. The CDR3 contains 13 residues. The CDR3 here is CSSSQSNTYEQYF. Partial CDR3 DNA: TGCTCCAGCAGTCAATCAAACACCTATGAACAGTAC.

As regards this clone: The gene symbols are mouse symbols. The read terminates 1 residue before the CDR3 end, so the remaining end is supplied by the germline J gene. This chain links TRBV13-1 with TRBJ2-7, with D possibly being TRBD2 (6 bases). The ends were cut back, 1 base at V and 0 bases at J, with 11 bases in the middle. The CDR3 has 15 amino acids. CDR1 is NSHNY, CDR2 SYGAGN, per germline. The CDR3 bases that were read are TGTGCCAGCAGTGATCTGGGGAGGAGCTCCTATGAACAGTAC. It specifies CASSDLGRSSYEQY. The full-length CDR3 reads as CASSDLGRSSYEQYF.

Worth noting for this clone: Germline and genes here are mouse. The read finishes 1 residue shy of the CDR3 end, and the germline J gene is used to complete it. The chain joins TRBV3 to TRBJ2-7, with 8 bases lining up with TRBD2. Germline V gives CDR1 SNHLY, CDR2 FYNGKV (reference sequence). The V segment lost 5 bases and the J segment 7 bases; nucleotides outside the gene matches: 7. The CDR3 length is 13 residues. CDR3 in amino acids: CASSTHLGGEQYF. Partial CDR3 DNA: TGTGCCAGCAGCACCCATCTGGGGGGCGAACAGTAC. Full variable domain (rest looked up from reference TRBV3 and TRBJ2-7): GPKVLQIPSHQIIDMGQMVTLNCDPVSNHLYFYWYKQILGQQMEFLVNFYNGKVMEKSKLFKDQFSVERPDGSYFTLKIQPTALEDSAVYFCASSTHLGGEQYFGPGTRLTVL.

Details on this clone: Gene names are mouse gene names. Read data end 1 residue before the CDR3 end; the end is taken from the germline J gene. V gene TRBV26 combines with J gene TRBJ1-3; 8 nucleotides match TRBD1. The CDR3 extends over 15 amino acids. The germline V gene encodes CDR1 KGHPV and CDR2 FQNQEV (reference sequence). V lost 2 bases to trimming and J lost 3 bases; unmatched junction nucleotides: 3. The sequenced part of the CDR3 DNA is TGTGCCAGCAGTCTGGAGACAGGGGTTGGAAATACGCTCTAT. As protein: CASSLETGVGNTLY. Given in full, the CDR3 is CASSLETGVGNTLYF.

This clone was seen only a few times. The gene names here belong to mouse. The read ends 1 residue before the CDR3 terminus; that terminus is restored from the germline J gene. V usage is TRBV15 and J usage is TRBJ2-1, with 12 nucleotides matching TRBD2. The CDR3 consists of 16 residues. The germline gives CDR1 SGHND, CDR2 FRSKSL. Trimming cost V 6 bases and J 1 base; bases outside gene matches: 4. CDR3: CASSRGLGGNYAEQFF. The CDR3 bases that were read are TGTGCCAGCAGCCGGGGACTGGGGGGAAACTATGCTGAGCAGTTC.

For this clone: Gene names follow the mouse nomenclature. The CDR3 is cut off 1 residue early in the read; its end comes from the germline J gene. This chain uses TRBV12-1 with TRBJ2-3, with D possibly being TRBD1 or TRBD2 (5 bases each). Germline CDR1 is SGHSN and CDR2 is HYEKVE. V was shortened by 0 bases and J by 6 bases, with 12 bases between the two germline ends. The CDR3 has 14 amino acids. The CDR3 bases that were read are TGTGCCAGCTCTCTCCGGGGGAGAGGGGAAACGCTGTAT. It specifies CASSLRGRGETLY. From start to end, the CDR3 is CASSLRGRGETLYF.

This clone was counted between two and nine times. Here the gene names and germline are mouse. The read ends 1 residue shy of where the CDR3 ends; the end is completed using the germline J gene. The chain employs TRBV23 and TRBJ1-6; TRBD1 reflects the table's D call only, with no check against the DNA. TRBJ1-6 falls under the ORF class, with uncertain function. From germline, CDR1 is KGHTA and CDR2 FQNQQP. The CDR3 loop spans 14 amino acids. CDR3 DNA, as far as it was read: TGCTCCAGCAGTCCGACAGGGGGAAATTCGCCCCTCTAC. It encodes CSSSPTGGNSPLY. The full CDR3 sequence reads CSSSPTGGNSPLYF.

A word on this clone: The genes are named according to mouse. The read finishes 1 residue shy of the CDR3 end, and the germline J gene is used to complete it. The chain employs TRBV13-1 and TRBJ2-5, with no clear D. Germline V CDR1 and CDR2: NSHNY, SYGAGN. Trimming shortened V by 5 bases and J by 0 bases, and 10 bases separated the two germline ends. The length of the CDR3 is 14 residues. The DNA read from the CDR3 is TGTGCCAGCAGGGCCTCTGATAACCAAGACACCCAGTAC. As protein: CASRASDNQDTQY. The whole CDR3 protein reads CASRASDNQDTQYF.

Concerning this clone itself: All gene names here are mouse names. The sequence runs out 1 residue before the end of the CDR3; the remainder is reconstructed from the germline J gene. The chain joins TRBV3 to TRBJ2-1, with D possibly being TRBD1 (7 bases). Germline V gene sequence: CDR1 SNHLY, CDR2 FYNGKV (reference sequence). The CDR3 consists of 13 residues. The V end was cut by 4 bases, the J end by 7 bases, with 11 bases between. Incomplete CDR3 DNA: TGTGCCAGCAGCTCGCAGGGGGGAGCTGAGCAGTTC. Protein sequence: CASSSQGGAEQF. The full CDR3 protein reads CASSSQGGAEQFF.

On this clone itself: Gene names are mouse gene names. Sequencing ends 1 residue short of the CDR3 end; the germline J gene provides the rest. This sequence joins TRBV3 and TRBJ1-4, with a tentative D call TRBD1 (6 bases). Looked up from germline, CDR1 is SNHLY and CDR2 is FYNGKV (reference sequence). V was clipped by 5 bases and J by 7 bases, with 14 bases between them. The CDR3 has 14 residues. Incomplete CDR3 DNA: TGTGCCAGCAGCCCTGGGGGCAGAGGCGAAAGATTATTT. Protein: CASSPGGRGERLF. The CDR3 reads in full as CASSPGGRGERLFF.

This clone was seen more than once but under ten times. The gene names here belong to mouse. From the germline J gene comes the end of the CDR3, since the read stops 1 residue before it. The chain couples TRBV16 to TRBJ2-1; D possibly corresponds to TRBD1 (6 bases). Trimming removed 2 bases from V and 3 bases from J, with 8 bases in between. CDR3 size: 14 residues. The germline V gene encodes CDR1 SGHSA and CDR2 FRNQAP. Incomplete CDR3 DNA: TGTGCAAGCAGCTTAAGGGACATCTATGCTGAGCAGTTC. Protein sequence: CASSLRDIYAEQF. In full, the CDR3 reads CASSLRDIYAEQFF. The variable domain in full, completed from reference TRBV16 and TRBJ2-1, reads NAGVIQTPRHKVTGKGQEATLWCEPISGHSAVFWYRQTIVQGLEFLTYFRNQAPIDDSGMPKERFSAQMPNQSHSTLKIQSTQPQDSAVYLCASSLRDIYAEQFFGPGTRLTVL.

A remark on this clone: Gene names and germline match the mouse. The read finishes 1 residue shy of the CDR3 end, and the germline J gene is used to complete it. The J gene is TRBJ2-4, the V gene TRBV31; D is uncertain. Germline lookup yields CDR1 GKSSPN and CDR2 SITVG. Trimming pared 0 bases from V and 0 bases from J, leaving 13 bases between. This CDR3 region has 16 residues. CDR3 sequence reads: CAWSLEREYSQNTLYF. CDR3 bases read: TGTGCCTGGAGTCTAGAGAGGGAATATAGTCAAAACACCTTGTAC.

This clone was counted between two and nine times. The germline and genes are mouse ones. The read falls 1 residue short of the CDR3 end, and the missing part is taken from the germline J gene. The chain employs TRBV3 and TRBJ2-1, with 8 bases matching TRBD2. Germline assignment: CDR1 SNHLY and CDR2 FYNGKV (reference sequence). The V gene end was trimmed by 5 bases and the J gene end by 2 bases; junction bases not matched to a gene: 5. The CDR3 contains 15 residues. The chain's CDR3 is CASSPGTGDYAEQFF. Partial CDR3 DNA: TGTGCCAGCAGCCCCGGGACTGGAGACTATGCTGAGCAGTTC.

Regarding this clone: The gene names given are mouse names. Partial CDR3 DNA: TGTGCCAGCTCCCCCCGGGGGGTCCTTTATGAACAGTAC. Its protein product is CASSPRGVLYEQY. The entire CDR3 reads CASSPRGVLYEQYF. This rearrangement joins TRBV12-1 to TRBJ2-7; perhaps TRBD2 as D (6 bases). The read terminates 1 residue before the CDR3 end, so the remaining end is supplied by the germline J gene. The CDR3 loop spans 14 amino acids. V lost 4 bases and J lost 4, with 16 bases in between. Germline values: CDR1 SGHSN, CDR2 HYEKVE.

As to this clone: Gene names are mouse gene names. The sequence runs out 1 residue before the end of the CDR3; the remainder is reconstructed from the germline J gene. The chain is built from TRBV12-2 and TRBJ2-5; 9 bases map to TRBD2. Losses at the gene ends were 1 base for V and 0 bases for J; bases not matched to a gene: 7. The CDR3 has 17 residues. Germline V gene data show CDR1 as SGHLS and CDR2 as HYDKME. CDR3 DNA, as far as it was read: TGTGCCAGCTCTCTTCTGGGGGGGGGTGGAAACCAAGACACCCAGTAC. Amino acids: CASSLLGGGGNQDTQY. In full, the CDR3 reads CASSLLGGGGNQDTQYF. Combining the CDR3 with reference TRBV12-2 and TRBJ2-5 gives the whole variable domain NSGVVQSPRYIIKGKGERSILKCIPISGHLSVAWYQQTQGQELKFFIQHYDKMERDKGNLPSRFSVQQFDDYHSEMNMSALELEDSAVYFCASSLLGGGGNQDTQYFGPGTRLLVL.

By share, this clone ranks as medium-sized (0.01 to 0.1%). The gene names here belong to mouse. The CDR3 is cut off 1 residue early in the read; its end comes from the germline J gene. This chain connects TRBV26 to TRBJ2-4; 8 bases match TRBD1. The CDR3 contains 15 residues. V gave up 6 bases and J gave up 0 bases; unmatched junction bases: 5. From germline, CDR1 is KGHPV and CDR2 FQNQEV (reference sequence). Incomplete CDR3 DNA: TGTGCCAGCAGAACAGGGGGAGCTAGTCAAAACACCTTGTAC. Its translation: CASRTGGASQNTLY. The CDR3 as a whole reads CASRTGGASQNTLYF.

By frequency in the sample, this clone is medium-sized. The germline and genes are mouse ones. The missing CDR3 end, 1 residue past where the read stops, is filled in from the germline J gene. The chain is built from TRBV12-2 and TRBJ1-5; no firm D call. The V end lost 1 base, the J end lost 2 bases, and 2 bases lay between the germline ends. In germline, CDR1 is SGHLS, CDR2 HYDKME. The length of the CDR3 is 12 residues. The CDR3 sequence is CASSLHNQAPLF. The part of the CDR3 DNA that was read is TGTGCCAGCTCTCTACACAACCAGGCTCCGCTT.

This clone was counted between two and nine times. The germline and genes are mouse ones. From the germline J gene comes the end of the CDR3, since the read stops 1 residue before it. The genes are TRBV3 and TRBJ1-1; D perhaps matches TRBD1 (6 bases). The CDR3 contains 13 residues. CDR1 SNHLY and CDR2 FYNGKV come from the germline V gene (reference sequence). V dropped 5 bases and J dropped 0 bases, with 7 bases sitting between them. This CDR3 reads CASSRTANTEVFF. CDR3 DNA (partial): TGTGCCAGCAGCCGGACAGCAAACACAGAAGTCTTC.

This clone was counted only a few times. Mouse germline and gene names are used. The read terminates 1 residue before the CDR3 end, so the remaining end is supplied by the germline J gene. V is TRBV26 and J is TRBJ1-4; D is undetermined. V was cut by 0 bases and J by 0 bases, with 8 bases left in between. Germline CDR1 and CDR2: KGHPV and FQNQEV (reference sequence). The CDR3 runs 16 residues. The CDR3: CASSLSRHISNERLFF. The CDR3 bases that were read are TGTGCCAGCAGTCTGTCGAGACATATTTCCAACGAAAGATTATTT.

By sample share, this clone is large. Gene names denote mouse genes. The read ends 1 residue shy of where the CDR3 ends; the end is completed using the germline J gene. This chain uses TRBV26 with TRBJ1-2; D gene unclear. The CDR3 spans 13 residues. Germline lookup yields CDR1 KGHPV and CDR2 FQNQEV (reference sequence). Trimming stripped 0 bases from V and 0 bases from J, with 2 bases between. CDR3 DNA, as far as it was read: TGTGCCAGCAGTCTGTCAGCAAACTCCGACTACACC. Translated: CASSLSANSDYT. The entire CDR3 reads CASSLSANSDYTF. Supplemented by reference TRBV26 and TRBJ1-2, the full variable domain reads NSKVIQTPRYLVKGQGQKAKMRCIPEKGHPVVFWYQQNKNNEFKFLINFQNQEVLQQIDMTEKRFSAECPSNSPCSLEIQSSEAGDSALYLCASSLSANSDYTFGSGTRLLVI.